The 31 T cell receptor beta chains in this list originate from one sample, sequenced in a study of blood T cell repertoires in COVID-19. Clones were read by immunoSEQ multiplex PCR, and TCRdb kept only the in-frame ones, dropping some. The sample holds about 160,000 clones; roughly 85% are singletons and the top ten take about 3%. Sequencing was done on a sample of peripheral blood. The receptors here all came from a human donor with acute or convalescent COVID-19. The donor label of this sample is uncertain.

This clone was seen once. The chain carries TRBV5-3 and TRBJ1-2; tentatively, D is TRBD1 (6 bases). TRBV5-3 is an open reading frame whose function is uncertain. V was trimmed by 6 bases and J by 0 bases, leaving 21 bases between them. The CDR3 runs 17 residues. CDR3 coding DNA: TGTGCCAGAAAAAGGACGATCCACCCAGGGGCTAACTATGGCTACACCTTC. The encoded protein is CARKRTIHPGANYGYTF.

The V and J genes are TRBV11-3 and TRBJ2-7, with a possible D match to TRBD1 (5 bases). CDR1 and CDR2 from the germline V gene are SGHNT and YENEEA. There are 12 residues in the CDR3. V was trimmed by 2 bases and J by 6 bases, leaving 8 bases between them. The CDR3 nucleotides are TGTGCCAGCAGCTTAACAGGAATCGAGCAGTACTTC. It encodes CASSLTGIEQYF.

The gene calls are TRBV28 and TRBJ1-5; 9 bases line up with TRBD1. Germline values: CDR1 MDHEN, CDR2 SYDVKM. This CDR3 has 14 amino acids. V shed 5 bases, J shed 6 bases, and the junction held 5 bases outside the gene matches. In DNA form, the CDR3 reads TGTGCCAGCAGTGCGGGACAGGGCGGTCAGCCCCAGCATTTT. Translation: CASSAGQGGQPQHF.

The J gene is TRBJ2-7, the V gene TRBV10-1; D uncertain. CDR1 is WNHNN and CDR2 is SYGVQD in the germline V gene (reference sequence). The V end lost 5 bases, the J end lost 1 base, and 9 bases lay between the germline ends. The CDR3 spans 13 residues. As DNA, the CDR3 is TGCGCCAGCAGTACTGGGCCTTCCTACGAGCAGTACTTC. Its protein product is CASSTGPSYEQYF.

This CDR3 is CASGGQGMRGYTF. DNA for the CDR3: TGTGCCAGCGGGGGACAGGGGATGAGAGGCTACACCTTC. This chain joins TRBV5-6 and TRBJ1-2; 10 bases map to TRBD1. CDR3 size: 13 residues. Germline trimming cut 7 bases from V and 8 bases from J; bases unmatched to any gene: 8. Germline CDR1 and CDR2: SGHDT and YYEEEE.

This chain links TRBV9 with TRBJ1-5; D remains unclear. The CDR3 covers 14 residues. Germline assignment: CDR1 SGDLS and CDR2 YYNGEE. V lost 0 bases, J lost 4 bases, and 8 bases lay in between. The CDR3 loop is CASSVGLINQPQHF. In DNA, the CDR3 is TGTGCCAGCAGCGTAGGGCTGATTAATCAGCCCCAGCATTTT. The variable domain in full, with the rest retrieved from reference TRBV9 and TRBJ1-5, is DSGVTQTPKHLITATGQRVTLRCSPRSGDLSVYWYQQSLDQGLQFLIQYYNGEERAKGNILERFSAQQFPDLHSELNLSSLELGDSALYFCASSVGLINQPQHFGDGTRLSIL.

V is TRBV18 and J is TRBJ2-2; no reliable D call. The germline gives CDR1 KGHSH, CDR2 LQKENI. V lost 6 bases, J lost 1 base, and 12 bases lay in between. This CDR3 comprises 15 residues. The CDR3 here is CASSGAQRNTGELFF. The CDR3 DNA sequence: TGTGCCAGCTCTGGCGCGCAGCGGAACACCGGGGAGCTGTTTTTT.

The rearrangement joins TRBV9 to TRBJ2-1, with TRBD2 as a possible D gene (6 bases). The CDR3 is 15 amino acids. V gave up 0 bases and J gave up 2 bases, with 9 bases separating them. Looked up from germline, CDR1 is SGDLS and CDR2 is YYNGEE. CDR3 sequence reads: CASSVGGGAYNEQFF. In DNA, the CDR3 is TGTGCCAGCAGCGTAGGGGGCGGGGCCTACAATGAGCAGTTCTTC.

This chain links TRBV27 with TRBJ1-1; 7 bases fit TRBD1. The V and J ends lost 5 bases and 1 base, in that order; junction bases with no gene match: 13. The CDR3 sequence is 17 residues long. CDR1 is MNHEY and CDR2 is SMNVEV in the germline V gene (reference sequence). As DNA, the CDR3 is TGTGCCAGCAGTCCCCTAGGACAGGTTTCGGGGAACACTGAAGCTTTCTTT. Translating gives CASSPLGQVSGNTEAFF.

About this clone: This sample includes further DNA sequences coding for the same CDR3. The chain couples TRBV29-1 to TRBJ1-2; D is undetermined. Germline CDR1 SQVTM, CDR2 ANQGSEA. V was cut by 0 bases and J by 5 bases, with 10 bases left in between. This CDR3 is 13 amino acids long. CDR3 amino acids: CSVEDRQAYGYTF. The CDR3 DNA follows: TGCAGCGTTGAAGACCGGCAGGCATATGGCTACACCTTC.

This chain links TRBV9 with TRBJ2-6; 9 bases are a match to TRBD1. CDR1 is SGDLS and CDR2 is YYNGEE in the germline V gene. CDR3 length equals 19 residues. Trimming took 0 bases from V and 0 from J; bases not matched to a gene: 7. The CDR3 DNA reads as TGTGCCAGCAGCGTAGAAGTGGGGACAGGGAGCTCTGGGGCCAACGTCCTGACTTTC. It yields the protein CASSVEVGTGSSGANVLTF. Full variable domain (rest looked up from reference TRBV9 and TRBJ2-6): DSGVTQTPKHLITATGQRVTLRCSPRSGDLSVYWYQQSLDQGLQFLIQYYNGEERAKGNILERFSAQQFPDLHSELNLSSLELGDSALYFCASSVEVGTGSSGANVLTFGAGSRLTVL.

The V and J genes are TRBV5-1 and TRBJ1-4; D is uncertain. The CDR3 spans 14 residues. V lost 2 bases and J 4 bases, leaving 9 bases between the germline ends. Germline V lookup: CDR1 SGHRS, CDR2 YFSETQ. In nucleotides, the CDR3 is TGCGCCAGCAGCTTCCGGGGATATAATGAAAAACTGTTTTTT. It translates to CASSFRGYNEKLFF.

V usage is TRBV7-9 and J usage is TRBJ1-4; perhaps TRBD1 as D (5 bases). The CDR3 loop spans 15 amino acids. The germline V gene encodes CDR1 SEHNR and CDR2 FQNEAQ (reference sequence). V lost 2 bases, J lost 5 bases, and 12 bases lay in between. The CDR3 DNA reads as TGTGCCAGCAGCTTACGGTCTAGGGGCAATGAAAAACTGTTTTTT. As protein: CASSLRSRGNEKLFF.

V gene TRBV18 combines with J gene TRBJ1-2; possible D gene TRBD1, 5 bases. V dropped 2 bases and J dropped 7 bases, with 11 bases sitting between them. Germline V gene lookup returns CDR1 KGHSH and CDR2 LQKENI. The CDR3 totals 13 residues. Written as DNA, the CDR3 is TGTGCCAGCTCACCAGATGCAGGGTCTGGCTACACCTTC. Translation gives CASSPDAGSGYTF.

The chain couples TRBV11-2 to TRBJ2-1, with TRBD1 identical over 8 bases. This CDR3 is 15 amino acids long. Germline V lookup: CDR1 SGHAT, CDR2 FQNNGV. The V segment lost 5 bases and the J segment 3 bases; nucleotides outside the gene matches: 6. DNA for the CDR3: TGTGCCAGCAGCCAAGGACAGGGAGGCTACAATGAGCAGTTCTTC. Translation gives CASSQGQGGYNEQFF.

The gene calls are TRBV10-2 and TRBJ2-2; 8 bases are a match to TRBD2. The CDR3 extends over 19 amino acids. Germline V lookup: CDR1 WSHSY, CDR2 SAAADI. V shed 10 bases and J 3 bases; nucleotides not matched to a gene: 22. The CDR3 region has the DNA TGCGCCATCCTACCAAATAGTTCCGGGGGGGGGCATGACACCGGGGAGCTGTTTTTT. Its protein product is CAILPNSSGGGHDTGELFF.

The chain has TRBV15 and TRBJ1-2; D is undetermined. Germline V gene sequence: CDR1 LNHNV, CDR2 YYDKDF (reference sequence). Deletions cut 4 bases from V and 6 bases from J, with 21 bases between. CDR3 length: 16 amino acids. CDR3 nucleotides: TGTGCCACCAGCACCCCAGGTCCGGGGAATGTCAATGGCTACACCTTC. Its translation: CATSTPGPGNVNGYTF.

The chain uses TRBV5-6 and TRBJ2-5; possibly TRBD2 for D (6 bases). Germline V CDR1 and CDR2: SGHDT, YYEEEE. Between the trimmed V and J ends, which lost 2 bases and 5 bases, there was a span of 13 bases. The CDR3 loop spans 14 amino acids. CDR3 coding DNA: TGTGCCAGCAGCTTCGGGGTCGGGGGTGAGACCCAGTACTTC. This translates into CASSFGVGGETQYF.

This sequence joins TRBV9 and TRBJ2-1, with 7 bases lining up with TRBD2. V lost 2 bases, J lost 2 bases, and 4 bases stayed unmatched. Per the germline V gene, CDR1 is SGDLS and CDR2 is YYNGEE. The CDR3 extends over 15 amino acids. The CDR3 sequence: CASSVGGSTYNEQFF. CDR3 nucleotides: TGTGCCAGCAGCGTCGGGGGGAGTACCTACAATGAGCAGTTCTTC.

The J gene is TRBJ2-5, the V gene TRBV11-3; D possibly corresponds to TRBD2 (5 bases). The ends were cut back, 3 bases at V and 1 base at J, with 9 bases in the middle. Germline assignment: CDR1 SGHNT and CDR2 YENEEA. CDR3 length equals 14 residues. The CDR3: CASSFRGPQETQYF. As DNA, the CDR3 is TGTGCCAGCAGCTTTAGAGGGCCCCAAGAGACCCAGTACTTC.

The V gene is TRBV5-1, the J gene TRBJ1-4; unclear D gene. CDR3 length equals 14 residues. Trimming cost V 1 base and J 7 bases, with 11 bases left between them. Germline V gene data show CDR1 as SGHRS and CDR2 as YFSETQ. Here the CDR3 DNA reads TGCGCCAGCAGCTTGATAACTGCTTCTGAAAAACTGTTTTTT. Translating gives CASSLITASEKLFF.

CDR3 sequence reads: CASSAVPRGRDTEAFF. The CDR3 nucleotides are TGTGCCAGCAGCGCCGTACCTCGTGGGCGGGACACTGAAGCTTTCTTT. V is TRBV9 and J is TRBJ1-1; D gene unclear. Germline V gene sequence: CDR1 SGDLS, CDR2 YYNGEE. V dropped 3 bases and J dropped 3 bases, with 18 bases sitting between them. The length of the CDR3 is 16 residues.

This clone came up a few times. The chain has TRBV11-2 and TRBJ1-1; D might be TRBD1 (6 bases). Trimming cost V 2 bases and J 1 base, with 14 bases left between them. CDR3 length: 16 residues. Germline V CDR1 and CDR2: SGHAT, FQNNGV. CDR3 sequence: CASSLMIRDKNTEAFF. The CDR3 nucleotides read TGTGCCAGCAGCTTAATGATCCGGGACAAGAACACTGAAGCTTTCTTT.

The rearrangement uses TRBV25-1 and TRBJ1-6; TRBD1 agrees at 9 bases. Germline-derived CDR1 and CDR2 are MGHDK and SYGVNS. The CDR3 sequence is 13 residues long. After removal of 7 bases from V and 11 bases from J, the junction contained 6 bases not matched to a gene. The DNA for the CDR3 is TGTGCCAGCACCTTCGACAGGGGGACACCCCTCCACTTT. Protein: CASTFDRGTPLHF.

This chain joins TRBV12-3 or TRBV12-4 and TRBJ2-1; D uncertain. There are 13 residues in the CDR3. Trimming left V 6 bases short and J 3 bases short, with 9 bases between. The chain's CDR3 is CASSGGVYNEQFF. The CDR3 coding sequence is TGTGCCAGCAGCGGCGGTGTCTACAATGAGCAGTTCTTC.

This clone has just one count. This rearrangement joins TRBV7-8 to TRBJ1-1; 7 nucleotides agree with TRBD1. Germline-derived CDR1 and CDR2 are SGHVS and FQNEAQ. V dropped 3 bases and J dropped 1; count of bases not matched to a gene: 2. This CDR3 contains 14 residues. CDR3 loop: CASSFKGANTEAFF. CDR3 DNA: TGTGCCAGCAGCTTCAAGGGGGCGAACACTGAAGCTTTCTTT.

This clone showed up just a few times. The gene calls are TRBV5-1 and TRBJ1-3, with D uncertain. V lost 0 bases and J lost 0, with 7 bases in between. Germline CDR1 and CDR2: SGHRS and YFSETQ. The CDR3 sequence is 15 residues long. CDR3 sequence: CASSLDITSGNTIYF. The CDR3 DNA follows: TGCGCCAGCAGCTTGGACATCACCTCTGGAAACACCATATATTTT.

This chain links TRBV5-1 with TRBJ1-2, with 9 bases identical to TRBD1. With 0 bases clipped from V and 8 bases from J, the junction kept 8 bases outside the gene matches. The CDR3 is made up of 15 amino acids. Germline values: CDR1 SGHRS, CDR2 YFSETQ. The CDR3 is CASSLDWGTGKGYTF. CDR3 DNA sequence: TGCGCCAGCAGCTTGGATTGGGGGACAGGGAAAGGCTACACCTTC.

The V and J genes are TRBV19 and TRBJ1-5; unclear D gene. CDR1 and CDR2 (germline): LNHDA, SQIVND (reference sequence). The CDR3 is 15 residues long. The V gene lost 3 bases and the J gene lost 0 bases, with 9 bases spanning the gap. In DNA, the CDR3 is TGTGCCAGTAGTATGTTGCCCGGTAGCAATCAGCCCCAGCATTTT. Its translation is CASSMLPGSNQPQHF.

This clone was seen a single time. The chain links TRBV7-9 to TRBJ2-6, with D perhaps matching TRBD1 (5 bases). V lost 3 bases to trimming and J lost 4 bases, with 10 bases between them. Germline lookup yields CDR1 SEHNR and CDR2 FQNEAQ (reference sequence). The CDR3 consists of 15 residues. The CDR3 DNA is TGTGCCAGCAGCTTTTCAGGGATAGGGGCCAACGTCCTGACTTTC. Translating gives CASSFSGIGANVLTF. The variable domain in full, completed from reference TRBV7-9 and TRBJ2-6, reads DTGVSQNPRHKITKRGQNVTFRCDPISEHNRLYWYRQTLGQGPEFLTYFQNEAQLEKSRLLSDRFSAERPKGSFSTLEIQRTEQGDSAMYLCASSFSGIGANVLTFGAGSRLTVL.

The chain links TRBV19 to TRBJ1-2; D unresolved. The V gene's germline CDR1 is LNHDA and CDR2 SQIVND (reference sequence). The CDR3 runs 12 residues. Trimming cost V 3 bases and J 3 bases, with 5 bases left between them. CDR3 residues: CASSIGDYGYTF. CDR3 nucleotides: TGTGCCAGTAGTATCGGGGACTATGGCTACACCTTC.